This T cell receptor beta chain was obtained from a study of radiotherapy plus CTLA-4 blockade in lung cancer. Sequencing used immunoSEQ multiplex PCR; TCRdb keeps in-frame clones, though not all of them. The sample lists tens of thousands of clones; nearly 90% were seen once. V lost 2 bases and J lost 3; bases outside the gene matches: 11. This CDR3 comprises 17 residues. Germline assignment: CDR1 ENHRY and CDR2 SYGVKD. V and J are TRBV10-3 and TRBJ2-3, with TRBD2 identical over 7 bases. This sequence originates from a human donor with non-small cell lung cancer whose response to radiotherapy plus ipilimumab could not be evaluated. Sample: peripheral blood, taken from a patient treated with radiotherapy plus ipilimumab. The CDR3: CAISEGVLAGVTDTQYF. In DNA form, the CDR3 reads TGTGCCATCAGTGAGGGGGTCCTGGCGGGAGTAACAGATACGCAGTATTTT.